Below, 5 T cell receptor beta chains from the same sample are listed, as sequenced in a study of CD8 T cells in Susac syndrome. Random hexamers served to reverse transcribe roughly 0.5 to 1 ug RNA. TCRdb itself ran the immunoSEQ multiplex PCR reads through MiXCR, one entry per CDR3 protein. The table records about 150,000 distinct CDR3 sequences, approximately 94% of them present only once. The sequencing input was CD4+ T cells from PBMCs. Receptors originate from a human donor with Susac syndrome.

This clonotype was seen a handful of times. CDR3 loop: CASSLGAYQETQYF. For the CDR3, the DNA is TGTGCCAGCAGCTTAGGGGCCTACCAAGAGACCCAGTACTTC. The rearrangement links TRBV7-9 to TRBJ2-5; the D is unclear. V was shortened by 1 base and J by 0 bases, with 6 bases between the two germline ends. Germline V gene lookup returns CDR1 SEHNR and CDR2 FQNEAQ (reference sequence). The length of the CDR3 is 14 residues.

The CDR3, as DNA: TGCAGTGCTAGTGTGGCTAGCGGATACAATGAGCAGTTCTTC. It translates to CSASVASGYNEQFF. The chain joins TRBV20-1 to TRBJ2-1, with TRBD2 matching over 7 bases. This CDR3 contains 14 residues. The J segment lost 4 bases and the V segment lost 3 bases, leaving 6 bases of the junction unmatched. Germline CDR1 reads DFQATT; CDR2 reads SNEGSKA (reference sequence).

The chain has TRBV2 and TRBJ2-6; 9 bases are a match to TRBD1. CDR1 and CDR2 from the germline V gene are SNHLY and FYNNEI. J was trimmed by 0 bases and V by 4 bases; bases with no gene match: 4. The CDR3 has 17 residues. The CDR3 spells CASSGQGVDSGANVLTF. The CDR3 nucleotides are TGTGCCAGCAGTGGACAGGGGGTTGACTCTGGGGCCAACGTCCTGACTTTC. The variable domain in full, completed from reference TRBV2 and TRBJ2-6, reads EPEVTQTPSHQVTQMGQEVILRCVPISNHLYFYWYRQILGQKVEFLVSFYNNEISEKSEIFDDQFSVERPDGSNFTLKIRSTKLEDSAMYFCASSGQGVDSGANVLTFGAGSRLTVL.

The chain uses TRBV14 and TRBJ2-2; no reliable D call. Germline V gives CDR1 SGHDN, CDR2 FVKESK. V dropped 4 bases and J dropped 6 bases, with 12 bases sitting between them. The length of the CDR3 is 14 residues. The CDR3 DNA reads TGTGCCAGCAGCCTAAACCCCCTCGCCGGGGAGCTGTTTTTT. Translation: CASSLNPLAGELFF.

The CDR3 region is CASSLARASGGQFF. As DNA, the CDR3 is TGTGCCAGCAGCTTAGCGCGGGCTAGCGGGGGCCAGTTCTTC. The V and J genes are TRBV7-2 and TRBJ2-1; 10 bases are shared with TRBD2. V trimming: 0 bases; J trimming: 13 bases; junction bases outside the gene matches: 6. Germline values: CDR1 SGHTA, CDR2 FQGNSA. The CDR3 spans 14 residues.